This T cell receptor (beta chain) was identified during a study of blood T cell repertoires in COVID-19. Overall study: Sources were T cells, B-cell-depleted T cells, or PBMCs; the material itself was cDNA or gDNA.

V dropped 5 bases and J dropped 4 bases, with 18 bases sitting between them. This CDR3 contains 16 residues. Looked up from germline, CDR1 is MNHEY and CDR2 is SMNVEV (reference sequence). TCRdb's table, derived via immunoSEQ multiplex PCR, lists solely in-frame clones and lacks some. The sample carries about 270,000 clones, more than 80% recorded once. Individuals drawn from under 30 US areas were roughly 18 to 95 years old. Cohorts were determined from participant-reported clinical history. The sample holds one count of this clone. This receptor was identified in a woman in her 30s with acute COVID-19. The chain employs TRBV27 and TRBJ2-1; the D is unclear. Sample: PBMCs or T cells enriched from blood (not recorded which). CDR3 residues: CASSLTWLQSYNEQFF. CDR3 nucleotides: TGTGCCAGCAGTCTGACATGGTTACAGTCTTACAATGAGCAGTTCTTC.